The entry below gives a single TCR beta chain sequence along with its context. The entry originates in a study of OX40 agonist ivuxolimab in advanced cancers. Study in general: Ivuxolimab, an agonist antibody against OX40 (CD134), was given to patients. Patient treatment consisted of intravenous ivuxolimab administration every 2 weeks at 0.01 to 10 mg/kg. Enrollees could have had prior anti-PD-1, anti-PD-L1 or anti-CTLA-4 therapy, which 30% to 50% had received. Partial responses were observed in three patients, of whom one had hepatocellular carcinoma and two had cutaneous melanoma.

Germline CDR1 reads MGHRA; CDR2 reads YSYEKL. With 1 base removed from V and 4 bases from J, the gap between germline ends came to 5 bases. This CDR3 has 13 amino acids. Generated by immunoSEQ multiplex PCR, the TCRdb table keeps only in-frame clones and is missing some. The sample contains about 90,000 clones, 85% of which appear only once. The chain carries TRBV4-1 and TRBJ1-3; D not certain. The source is an adult with an advanced solid tumor such as melanoma, head and neck, liver or kidney cancer. Material: CD4+ or CD8+ T cells sorted from blood, obtained in a trial of the OX40 agonist ivuxolimab. The CDR3 nucleotides read TGCGCCAGCAGCCAAGTTCCGGGAAACACCATATATTTT. This translates into CASSQVPGNTIYF.